This section outlines one TCR beta chain sequence together with its context. CDR3 length: 14 amino acids. In germline, CDR1 is SGHTA, CDR2 FQGNSA. V was shortened by 4 bases and J by 4 bases, with 11 bases between the two germline ends. TCRdb ran MiXCR on the RT-PCR reads and lists one entry per CDR3 protein. Of about 200,000 distinct CDR3 sequences in the sample, 38% were seen once. This record comes from a study of patients and donors after allogeneic stem cell transplantation. Sequenced input: blood, either unsorted or a sorted T cell fraction (not recorded which). This sequence originates from a human donor who was either an allogeneic HSCT recipient or a stem cell or donor lymphocyte infusion donor (not recorded which). It is not recorded whose cells these are; they may come from a transplant donor. V is TRBV7-2 and J is TRBJ1-5; D remains ambiguous. DNA of the CDR3: TGTGCCAGCAGCTCCGGAGGGCATAATCAGCCCCAGCATTTT. It translates to CASSSGGHNQPQHF.